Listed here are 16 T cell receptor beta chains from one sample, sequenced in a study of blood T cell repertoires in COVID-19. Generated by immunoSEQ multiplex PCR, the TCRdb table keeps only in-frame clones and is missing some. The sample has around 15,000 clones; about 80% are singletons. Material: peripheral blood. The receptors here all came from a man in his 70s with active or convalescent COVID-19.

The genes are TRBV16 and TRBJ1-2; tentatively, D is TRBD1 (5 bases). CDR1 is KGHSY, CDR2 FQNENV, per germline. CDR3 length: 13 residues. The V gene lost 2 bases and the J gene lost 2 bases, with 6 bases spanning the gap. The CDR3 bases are TGTGCCAGCAGCCAAGACAGAAACTATGGCTACACCTTC. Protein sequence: CASSQDRNYGYTF.

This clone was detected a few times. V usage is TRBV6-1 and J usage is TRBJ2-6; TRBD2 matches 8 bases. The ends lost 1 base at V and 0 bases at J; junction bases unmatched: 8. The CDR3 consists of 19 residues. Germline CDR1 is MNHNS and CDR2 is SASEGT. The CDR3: CASSEVAGGPLSGANVLTF. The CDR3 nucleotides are TGTGCCAGCAGTGAAGTGGCGGGAGGTCCACTCTCTGGGGCCAACGTCCTGACTTTC.

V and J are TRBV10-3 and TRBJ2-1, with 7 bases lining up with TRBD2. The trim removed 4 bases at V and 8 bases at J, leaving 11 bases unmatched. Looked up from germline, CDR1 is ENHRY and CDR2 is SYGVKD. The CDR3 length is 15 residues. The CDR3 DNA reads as TGTGCCATCAGTGCCGCAGACGAAGGGAGGGATGAGCAGTTCTTC. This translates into CAISAADEGRDEQFF.

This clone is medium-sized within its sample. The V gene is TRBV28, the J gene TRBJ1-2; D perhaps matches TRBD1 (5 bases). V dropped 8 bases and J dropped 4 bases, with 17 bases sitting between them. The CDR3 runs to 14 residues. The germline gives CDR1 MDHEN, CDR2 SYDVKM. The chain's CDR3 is CASRPAGIGYGYTF. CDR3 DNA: TGTGCCAGCCGTCCGGCAGGGATAGGCTATGGCTACACCTTC.

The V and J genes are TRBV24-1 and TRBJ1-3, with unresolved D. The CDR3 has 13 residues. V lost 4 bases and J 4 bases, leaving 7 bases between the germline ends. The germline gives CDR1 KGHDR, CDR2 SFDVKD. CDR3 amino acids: CATSDYSGNTIYF. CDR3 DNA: TGTGCCACCAGTGACTATTCCGGAAACACCATATATTTT.

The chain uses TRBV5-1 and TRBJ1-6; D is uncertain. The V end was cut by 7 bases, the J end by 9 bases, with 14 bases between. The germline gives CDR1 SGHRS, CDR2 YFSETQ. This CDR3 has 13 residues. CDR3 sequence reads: CASSDGVLSPLHF. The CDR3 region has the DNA TGCGCCAGCTCCGACGGGGTCCTTTCACCCCTCCACTTT.

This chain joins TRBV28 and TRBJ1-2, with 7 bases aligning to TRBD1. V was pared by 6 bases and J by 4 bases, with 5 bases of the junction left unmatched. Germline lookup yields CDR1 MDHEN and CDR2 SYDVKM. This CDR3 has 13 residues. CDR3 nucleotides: TGTGCCAGCAGATGGCCAGGGGGCTATGGCTACACCTTC. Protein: CASRWPGGYGYTF.

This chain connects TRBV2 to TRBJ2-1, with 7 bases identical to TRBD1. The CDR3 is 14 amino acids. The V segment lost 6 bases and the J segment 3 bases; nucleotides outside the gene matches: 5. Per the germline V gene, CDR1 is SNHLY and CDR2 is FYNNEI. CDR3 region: CASRGDRVYNEQFF. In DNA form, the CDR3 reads TGTGCCAGCAGGGGGGACAGAGTCTACAATGAGCAGTTCTTC. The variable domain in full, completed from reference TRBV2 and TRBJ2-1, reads EPEVTQTPSHQVTQMGQEVILRCVPISNHLYFYWYRQILGQKVEFLVSFYNNEISEKSEIFDDQFSVERPDGSNFTLKIRSTKLEDSAMYFCASRGDRVYNEQFFGPGTRLTVL.

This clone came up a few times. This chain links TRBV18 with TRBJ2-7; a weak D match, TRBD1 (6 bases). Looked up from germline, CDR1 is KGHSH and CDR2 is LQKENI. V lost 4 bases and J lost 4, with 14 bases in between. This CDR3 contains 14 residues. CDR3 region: CASSQDRFRYEQYF. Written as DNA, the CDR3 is TGTGCCAGCTCACAGGACAGATTTAGATACGAGCAGTACTTC.

The CDR3 DNA reads as TGTGCCAGCAGTTACGACAGCCTTGGGACTGAAGCTTTCTTT. Its protein product is CASSYDSLGTEAFF. V is TRBV6-6 and J is TRBJ1-1; tentative D call: TRBD1 (5 bases). V lost 2 bases, J lost 5 bases, and 12 bases lay in between. Germline CDR1 and CDR2: MNHNY and SVGAGI (reference sequence). This CDR3 is built from 14 residues.

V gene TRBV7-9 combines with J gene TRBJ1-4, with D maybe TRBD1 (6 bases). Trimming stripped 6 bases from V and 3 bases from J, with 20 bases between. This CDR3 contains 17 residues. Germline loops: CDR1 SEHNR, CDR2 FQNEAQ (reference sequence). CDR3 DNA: TGTGCCAGCAGTATGATCAAGGGGGACGTTTCTAATGAAAAACTGTTTTTT. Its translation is CASSMIKGDVSNEKLFF.

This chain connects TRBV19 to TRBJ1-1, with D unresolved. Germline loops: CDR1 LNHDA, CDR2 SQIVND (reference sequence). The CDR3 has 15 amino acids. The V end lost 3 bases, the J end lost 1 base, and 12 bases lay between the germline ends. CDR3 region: CASSMRSPRNTEAFF. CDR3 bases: TGTGCCAGTAGTATGAGGTCCCCGAGGAACACTGAAGCTTTCTTT.

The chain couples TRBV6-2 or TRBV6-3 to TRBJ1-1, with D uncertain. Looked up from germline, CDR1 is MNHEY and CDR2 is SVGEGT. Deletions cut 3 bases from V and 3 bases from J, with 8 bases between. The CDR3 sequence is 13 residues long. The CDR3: CASSYIGYTEAFF. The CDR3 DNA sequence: TGTGCCAGCAGTTATATCGGGTACACTGAAGCTTTCTTT.

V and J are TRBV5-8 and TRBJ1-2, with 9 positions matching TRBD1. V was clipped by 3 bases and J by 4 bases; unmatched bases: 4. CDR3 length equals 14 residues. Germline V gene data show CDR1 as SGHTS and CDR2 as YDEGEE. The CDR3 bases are TGTGCCAGCAGCTCCGGACAGGGGCCCTATGGCTACACCTTC. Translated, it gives CASSSGQGPYGYTF.

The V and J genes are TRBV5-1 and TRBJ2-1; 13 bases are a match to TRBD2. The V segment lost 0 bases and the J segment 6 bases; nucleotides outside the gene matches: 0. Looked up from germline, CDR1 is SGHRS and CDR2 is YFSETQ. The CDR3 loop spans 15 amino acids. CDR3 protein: CASSLGTSGSNEQFF. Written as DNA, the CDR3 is TGCGCCAGCAGCTTGGGGACTAGCGGGAGCAATGAGCAGTTCTTC.

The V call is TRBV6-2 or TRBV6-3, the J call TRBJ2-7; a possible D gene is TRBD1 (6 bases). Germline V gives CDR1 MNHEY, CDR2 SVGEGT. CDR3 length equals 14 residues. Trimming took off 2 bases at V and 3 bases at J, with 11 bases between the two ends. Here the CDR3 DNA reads TGTGCCAGCAGTTACCGACAGGTTGACTACGAGCAGTACTTC. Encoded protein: CASSYRQVDYEQYF.